The present TCR beta chain was sequenced within a study of graft-versus-host responses after intestinal transplantation (dated by TCRdb to about 2021). Regarding the complete study: The transplants that recipients received were multivisceral, liver-intestinal, or isolated intestinal. All recipients received anti-thymocyte globulin induction followed by maintenance tacrolimus and steroids for around three years. After intestinal transplantation, graft-versus-host and host-versus-graft alloreactive T cell clones in the graft, circulation and bone marrow were tracked using bulk TCR-beta CDR3 sequencing. Alloreactive clones were identified by sequencing pre-transplant mixed lymphocyte reaction products and comparing these products with unstimulated pre-transplant donor and recipient T cells. The cohort enrolled some 25 intestinal transplant recipients including one retransplant, and 3 patients lacking pretransplant specimens were excluded. A peak of at least 4% donor T cells among recipient peripheral blood mononuclear cells was the definition used for donor T cell macrochimerism. Rather than being sequenced by the commercial service, samples from a few later patients were sequenced in-house on an Illumina MiSeq and processed with MiXCR.

In regard to this clone: What antigen it recognizes has not been identified. Base qualities are not provided; no much larger clone lies one nucleotide away.

Preparation of the library involved the immunoSEQ multiplex PCR assay. In most patients, genomic DNA was isolated using the Qiagen DNeasy Blood and Tissue Kit and sent frozen to Adaptive Biotechnologies for TCR sequencing. For most patients, genomic DNA was subjected to high-throughput TCR-beta CDR3 sequencing by Adaptive Biotechnologies. In the source study's methods: TCR sequencing data were retrieved from Adaptive's ImmunoSEQ software for about 17 patients, whereas a few other patients were processed with MiXCR and VDJtools. CD4 versus CD8 sorting errors were corrected by removing sequences found in both subsets at a frequency ratio below 5:1. Because the origin of CDR3 nucleotide sequences shared between donor and recipient could not be assigned, those sequences were removed. To count as alloreactive, a clone needed at least 2-fold expansion over unstimulated cells and a minimum CFSE-low frequency of 0.002% (template counts) or 0.001% (read counts). Mappable clones were those detected in sequenced pre-transplant spleen, lymph node, or MLR CFSE-low populations of the donor or recipient. The cumulative frequency of alloreactive clones was calculated as a percentage of all sequences, weighted by copy number. Not all clones reach the TCRdb copy of this immuneACCESS table, which keeps in-frame sequences only. Checked studies attribute under half of the gap to unresolved V genes and leave the rest unexplained. For V, J and clone size, that table is used; D and trimming come from the DNA. Here the sample has under 95,000 clones; approximately 90% occur a single time. 0.28% of the sample is held by the ten biggest clonotypes.

CDR1 MNHEY and CDR2 SMNVEV were looked up in the germline V gene (reference sequence). Its CDR3 holds 14 amino acids, cysteine through phenylalanine. Of all the DNA, just the CDR3 is kept, 42 bases in frame from base 1. Trimming takes 3 bases from V and 6 bases from J, and the germline ends sit 13 bases apart. General findings and caveats noted by the study authors: Early after transplant, peak levels of circulating GvH clones were found to be associated with declines in HvG clones. GvH clones were detected in recipient bone marrow, and some of these GvH clones were observed earlier in ileal mucosa or blood, consistent with an intestinal mucosal origin. High GvH to HvG T cell clonal ratios were observed in the allografts of patients with donor T cell macrochimerism. The relatively low number and heterogeneity of intestinal transplant patients limited the conclusions.

This specimen's time point label, interpreted: cells obtained before transplantation from donor or recipient. CD3+CD4+ and CD3+CD8+ populations were FACS-sorted from unstimulated pre-transplant donor and recipient cells taken from spleen or lymph nodes. This clonotype originated in a human donor who was the organ donor for an intestinal transplant. The specimen was unstimulated CD4+ T cells sorted from spleen or lymph node cells, collected before transplant. This chain joins TRBV27 to TRBJ2-3; the D region possibly corresponds to TRBD1 (6 bases align). The DNA is as follows: TGTGCCAGCAGTTTTCAAGGGGGACCCGATACGCAGTATTTT. This yields the protein CASSFQGGPDTQYF.